Sequencing of this T cell receptor beta chain was carried out in a study of CD8 T cells in ankylosing spondylitis. Study results and limitations: A TCR beta motif made of eight highly homologous variants seemed typical of ankylosing spondylitis blood. Before this, some motif variants had been reported in reactive arthritis synovial fluid and blood.

V trimming: 4 bases; J trimming: 2 bases; junction bases outside the gene matches: 11. The CDR3 sequence is 18 residues long. Germline loops: CDR1 SGHRS, CDR2 YFSETQ. Libraries for TCR beta were made by quantitative 5'-RACE with molecular barcodes. From the 5' RACE reads, TCRdb called clonotypes with MiXCR, one entry per CDR3 protein. This sample carries fewer than 500,000 distinct CDR3 sequences, 20% to 25% of them seen once, and the ten largest clones take about 16%. This clonotype has ten or more counts. The antigen remains unidentified. The sequenced sample was blood, either unsorted or a sorted T cell fraction (not recorded which). This chain uses TRBV5-1 with TRBJ2-6, with 8 bases lining up with TRBD2. The clonotype originates from a male donor with ankylosing spondylitis. DNA for the CDR3: TGCGCCAGCAGCATGGGTAGCGGGACCTCTACTGGGGCCAACGTCCTGACTTTC. Protein product: CASSMGSGTSTGANVLTF.